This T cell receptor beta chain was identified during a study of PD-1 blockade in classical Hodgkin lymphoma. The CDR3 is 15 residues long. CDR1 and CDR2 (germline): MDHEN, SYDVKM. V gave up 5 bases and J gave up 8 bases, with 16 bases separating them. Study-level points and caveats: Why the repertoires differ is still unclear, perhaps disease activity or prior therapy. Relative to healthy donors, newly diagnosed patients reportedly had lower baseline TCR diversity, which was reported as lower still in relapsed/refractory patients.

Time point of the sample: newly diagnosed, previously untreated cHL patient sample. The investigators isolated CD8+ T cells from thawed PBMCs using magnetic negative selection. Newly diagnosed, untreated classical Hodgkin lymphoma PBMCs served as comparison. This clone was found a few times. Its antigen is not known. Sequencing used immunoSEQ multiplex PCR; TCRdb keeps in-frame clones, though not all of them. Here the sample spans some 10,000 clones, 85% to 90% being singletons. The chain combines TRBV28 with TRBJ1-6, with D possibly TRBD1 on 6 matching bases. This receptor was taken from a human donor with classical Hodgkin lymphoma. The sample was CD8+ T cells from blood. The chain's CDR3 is CASSTHRASDSPLHF. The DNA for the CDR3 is TGTGCCAGCAGTACCCACAGGGCTTCCGATTCACCCCTCCACTTT. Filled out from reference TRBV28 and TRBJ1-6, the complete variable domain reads DVKVTQSSRYLVKRTGEKVFLECVQDMDHENMFWYRQDPGLGLRLIYFSYDVKMKEKGDIPEGYSVSREKKERFSLILESASTNQTSMYLCASSTHRASDSPLHFGNGTRLTVT.